This TCR beta chain appears in the sequencing data of a study of shared clonotypes between healthy human individuals (dated by TCRdb to 2018 to 2020). Regarding the complete study: The cohort comprised two women and three men aged 18 to 49 years. For each donor, three plates each were used for CD4 naive and CD4 memory, two plates were used for CD8 naive, and one plate was used for CD8 memory. The study deeply sequenced blood TCR repertoires of five healthy adults to estimate repertoire size and the extent of clonotype sharing between individuals. To increase sequencing depth and limit assay-specific biases, different laboratories used diverse techniques to prepare libraries and sequence TCR repertoires. Leukapheresis yielded between about 0.85 and 10 billion PBMCs per donor. General findings and caveats noted by the study authors: Clonotypes shared by all four sorted-subset donors showed higher generation probabilities than non-shared clonotypes. Incomplete sequencing was indicated by rarefaction of sorted-subset datasets, despite the large sequencing depth. The genetic and exposure-history diversity represented was limited by the small number of donors. Around 5% of naive CD4, around 4% of naive CD8, 2.3% of memory CD4, and over 0.35% of memory CD8 clonotypes were shared across several donors. Estimated clonotype richness was generally larger for naive than for memory subsets. Pairwise subsampling indicated that sequencing depth was expected to affect the degree of clonotype sharing among donors. Sampling was restricted to blood, and TCR repertoires in tissues likely differ from the TCR repertoires found in blood.

Using the deep immunoSEQ assay, TCR CDR3 regions were amplified from genomic DNA by multiplex PCR. Extracted genomic DNA from each cell subset was distributed evenly across all wells of several immunoSEQ 96-well plates, and each plate was treated as a replicate. Each replicate PCR for sorted subsets received around 200 ng genomic DNA, equal to around 32,000 T cell genomes. Purified libraries were quantified with a Qubit 3.0 fluorometer, sized on a Bioanalyzer 2100, and re-quantified with the KAPA Library Quantification kit. Every immunoSEQ 96-well plate was sequenced on a dedicated single-read 150-cycle Illumina NextSeq 550 flow cell. From the authors' description of their analysis: The immunoSEQ output contained only junctional sequences without quality scores, so filtering could not match that applied to full-length reads. Sequences were annotated with PyIR, a Python wrapper for IgBLAST v1.9, using IMGT germline references to assign V/J genes and CDR3. Reads were filtered out if the reads had weak V/J assignments (E-value above 1e-6), no CDR3, stop codons, out-of-frame junctions, or ambiguous translated residues. V3J clonotypes were defined as sequences sharing an identical inferred V gene, J gene, and CDR3 amino acid sequence. Percentage overlap between repertoires was computed as shared unique clonotypes divided by the size of the smaller repertoire. Richness of each repertoire was evaluated using RTK rarefaction, the Chao1 estimator, and Recon v2.1 estimates of unobserved clonotypes. Generation probabilities were computed with OLGA for all TCRbeta clonotypes obtained by the gDNA method from a handful of donors. TCRdb retrieved this table from immuneACCESS and kept in-frame rearrangements only. Not all clones are present; in checked studies, unresolved V genes account for under half, and no reason is known for the remainder. That table gives V, J and clone size, and the DNA gave D and trimming. The sample profile shows 550,000 to 850,000 clones; roughly 70% of them were found once. Clones ranked in the top ten supply less than 2% of the sample.

The CDR3 has 15 amino acids, counting the end cysteine and phenylalanine. The read is trimmed to its CDR3 DNA, 45 bases read in frame from base 1. Trimming at the junction amounts to 5 bases on V and 8 bases on J, and the germline ends lie 21 bases apart. The germline V gene (reference sequence) provides CDR1 LNHDA and CDR2 SQIVND. The donors were healthy, HIV-negative adults who had no recently reported acute infections or vaccinations. Every donor was a Caucasian adult living in Nashville, Tennessee, USA. Magnetic negative selection was used to enrich CD4+ T cells, after which naive cells were positively selected on CD45RA and the negative fraction became the memory subset. Blood was collected by leukapheresis, and PBMCs were isolated by Ficoll-Histopaque density gradient centrifugation and then cryopreserved in liquid nitrogen vapor phase. Analytical flow cytometry was used to check the purity and quantity of every magnetically sorted T cell population. From each sorted fraction, genomic DNA was isolated and quantified by UV absorbance on a Nanodrop 2000c.

Worth noting for this clone: Its antigen remains undetermined. Base-call qualities are not available, and no considerably larger clone is one nucleotide away.

The sequence joins TRBV19 to TRBJ1-2, with a weak D call of TRBD1 (6 bases match). This sequence originates from a woman aged 30 to 39 in good health. Specimen: memory CD4+ T cells sorted from blood. The intended sense of this specimen's cell subset or site label: CD45RA-negative fraction. The CDR3 protein is CASSALLSGARGYTF. The DNA is as follows: TGTGCCAGTAGTGCCCTCCTATCAGGGGCACGGGGCTACACCTTC.